One and the same sample provided the 3 T cell receptor beta chains below, sequenced in a study of regulatory T cells in long-lasting Graves disease. Relying on iRepertoire HTBI primers and Arm-PCR of CDR3 regions, the team built TCR beta libraries. TCRdb re-called the multiplex PCR reads through MiXCR, storing one row per CDR3 protein. This sample has hundreds of thousands of distinct CDR3 sequences, with approximately 15% found just once. As to time point: newly diagnosed GD, antithyroid drugs for less than 3 months. From RNA extracted from PBMCs, the TCR library was made. This same sample was also taken into another study, of T cells in Graves' hyperthyroidism and ophthalmopathy.

The source material was peripheral blood mononuclear cells (PBMCs), sampled at new diagnosis, from a patient treated with antithyroid drugs. Receptor source: a woman aged 40 to 50 with Graves disease.

The rearrangement links TRBV7-3 to TRBJ2-5; TRBD1 matches at 7 bases. The CDR3 length is 16 residues. V lost 2 bases to trimming and J lost 3 bases; unmatched junction nucleotides: 9. Germline V lookup: CDR1 SGHTA, CDR2 FQGTGA. Here the CDR3 DNA reads TGTGCCAGCAGCTTATTACCGGGACAGAGTGAAGAGACCCAGTACTTC. This translates into CASSLLPGQSEETQYF.

This clonotype was found a few times. The J gene is TRBJ1-1, the V gene TRBV3-1; D is undetermined. V was cut by 4 bases and J by 8 bases, with 17 bases left in between. The CDR3 totals 14 residues. Germline V gene sequence: CDR1 LGHDT, CDR2 YNNKEL (reference sequence). This CDR3 is CASSLRSRTDEAFF. The DNA for the CDR3 is TGTGCCAGCAGCCTCCGATCCCGGACGGACGAAGCTTTCTTT.

This chain uses TRBV20-1 with TRBJ2-7; 9 bases are a match to TRBD2. There are 13 residues in the CDR3. Germline V CDR1 and CDR2: DFQATT, SNEGSKA (reference sequence). The junction had 4 bases not matched to a gene; V was cut back by 7 bases and J by 0 bases. CDR3 DNA sequence: TGCAGTGTGCGGGAGGGGAACTCCTACGAGCAGTACTTC. This sequence encodes CSVREGNSYEQYF.